This TCR beta chain was obtained from a study of shared clonotypes between healthy human individuals (TCRdb year 2020). About the investigation overall: A couple of women and a few men aged 18 to 49 years were included in the cohort. Per donor, leukapheresis produced somewhere between about 0.94 and 9.5 billion PBMCs. For each donor, CD4 naive and CD4 memory were each run on three plates, CD8 naive on two plates, and CD8 memory on one plate. To increase sequencing depth and limit assay-specific biases, TCR repertoire library preparation and sequencing were carried out by different laboratories using diverse techniques. To estimate repertoire size and how much clonotypes are shared between individuals, the study performed deep sequencing of blood TCR repertoires from roughly five healthy adults. What the authors observed across the whole study: Around 5% of naive CD4, more than 3% of naive CD8, about 2.5% of memory CD4, and 0.35% to 0.5% of memory CD8 clonotypes were shared across several donors. Only blood was sampled, and tissue TCR repertoires likely differ from those in blood. Incomplete sequencing was indicated by rarefaction of sorted-subset datasets, despite the large sequencing depth. Estimated clonotype richness was generally larger for naive than for memory subsets. Compared with non-shared clonotypes, clonotypes shared by all four sorted-subset donors had higher generation probabilities. Pairwise subsampling led to the expectation that sequencing depth would affect the degree of clonotype sharing among donors. The genetic and exposure-history diversity represented was limited by the small number of donors.

With respect to this clone: What antigen it recognizes has not been identified. Qualities for individual bases were not recorded, and no much larger clone is one base off.

In the germline V gene, CDR1 corresponds to MNHEY and CDR2 to SVGAGI. A distance of 11 bases separates the germline ends of V and J, which lose 2 bases and 1 base respectively. Its CDR3 holds 15 amino acids, cysteine through phenylalanine. The kept DNA is CDR3 alone, 45 bases in frame from the first base. Using the deep immunoSEQ assay, multiplex PCR amplified TCR CDR3 regions from genomic DNA. For each cell subset, the extracted genomic DNA was distributed evenly across all wells of several immunoSEQ 96-well plates, and each plate served as one replicate. Each replicate PCR for sorted subsets received roughly 0.2 ug genomic DNA, equal to 28,000 or so T cell genomes. The purified libraries were quantified using a Qubit 3.0 fluorometer, sized with a Bioanalyzer 2100, and then quantified again using the KAPA Library Quantification kit. Every immunoSEQ 96-well plate was sequenced on a separate single-read 150-cycle Illumina NextSeq 550 flow cell. As for the original processing: Because the immunoSEQ output held only junctional sequences and lacked quality scores, the filtering could not match the filtering applied to full-length reads. Sequences were annotated with PyIR, a Python wrapper for IgBLAST v1.9, using IMGT germline references to assign V/J genes and CDR3. Reads with weak V/J assignments (E-value above 1e-6), missing CDR3, stop codons, out-of-frame junctions, or ambiguous translated residues were removed. V3J clonotypes were defined by identical inferred V gene, J gene, and CDR3 amino acid sequence. Percentage overlap between repertoires was calculated by dividing the number of shared unique clonotypes by the size of the smaller repertoire. Repertoire richness was assessed with RTK rarefaction, the Chao1 estimator, and Recon v2.1 estimates of unobserved clonotypes. Generation probabilities were computed with OLGA for all TCRbeta clonotypes obtained by the gDNA method from several donors. The table was pulled from immuneACCESS by TCRdb, which kept in-frame rearrangements only. Such tables lose some clones; where checked, under half of the loss comes from unresolved V genes, and the rest has no known cause. The DNA gave D and trimming, while V, J and clone size come from that table. The sample table shows 1,500,000 or so clones, and approximately 96% are seen once. 1.2% of the sample is in the top ten clones.

The donors were healthy, HIV-negative adults with no recently reported acute infections or vaccinations. Every donor was a Caucasian adult residing in Nashville, Tennessee, USA. CD4+ T cells were enriched by magnetic negative selection, after which naive cells were positively selected on CD45RA and the negative fraction was taken as the memory subset. Blood was collected by leukapheresis, and PBMCs were isolated by Ficoll-Histopaque density gradient centrifugation and then cryopreserved in liquid nitrogen vapor phase. Analytical flow cytometry was used to check the purity and quantity of every magnetically sorted T cell population. Genomic DNA was isolated from each sorted fraction and quantified by UV absorbance on a Nanodrop 2000c.

The clonotype comes from a man aged 25-45 years in good health. This receptor chain uses TRBV6-5 and TRBJ1-1; 5 matching bases give a weak D call of TRBD1. The material sequenced was naive CD4+ T cells sorted from blood. The cell subset or site label here, explained by the study, means: CD45RA+ positively selected. The DNA sequence is given as TGTGCCAGCAGTTACCGACAGTTATGGAACACTGAAGCTTTCTTT. The translation is CASSYRQLWNTEAFF.